This T cell receptor beta chain was sequenced in a study of cytomegalovirus exposure and HLA in healthy donors. General study results and limits: Upon later analysis, HLA-associated TCR beta chains proved more clonally expanded than other, equally common chains. Usually a TCR sequence was rare, but some public TCRs were found in many donors. In a later analysis, specific HLA alleles were associated with about 18,000 TCR beta sequences at a 0.05 false discovery rate.

Looked up from germline, CDR1 is SGHKS and CDR2 is YYEKEE (reference sequence). J was trimmed by 6 bases and V by 4 bases; bases with no gene match: 11. The CDR3 spans 16 residues. The PCR had 60 Vbeta and 13 Jbeta primers. Assay used: immunoSEQ multiplex PCR; TCRdb lists only in-frame clones, some missing. This table holds 30,000 to 40,000 clones, 35% to 50% found once. About this clone itself: Its antigen is currently unknown.

The V and J genes are TRBV5-5 and TRBJ1-5; the match to TRBD1 covers 9 bases. The clonotype originates from a woman between 45 and 65 years old in good health and CMV-seronegative. Sequenced input: PBMCs. CDR3 DNA: TGTGCCAGCAGCCCGGGACAGGGATCATTCGGTCAGCCCCAGCATTTT. This gives the protein CASSPGQGSFGQPQHF.